This is a list of T cell receptor beta chains from one sample in a study of blood T cell repertoires in COVID-19. Some clones are missing from TCRdb's copy, which holds only in-frame ones; the method was immunoSEQ multiplex PCR. Of 250,000 to 300,000 clones in the sample, about four fifths were seen once. The sequencing input was peripheral blood. These receptors were obtained from a woman aged 18 to 35 with acute or convalescent COVID-19. Both conserved end residues are part of each CDR3. Fields, in order: J gene, clone size, D gene, V gene, CDR3 DNA, CDR3 protein. A D gene is named only where the DNA matches it firmly. Only part of the rows carry a size: once, few, many, or a class if the clone is expanded.

j_call: TRBJ2-1
clone_size: .
d_call: TRBD2
v_call: TRBV5-1
cdr3_nt: TGCGCCAGCAGCTTCTCGGCGGGAGGAACCTACAATGAGCAGTTCTTC
cdr3_aa: CASSFSAGGTYNEQFF

j_call: TRBJ2-3
clone_size: .
d_call: .
v_call: TRBV25-1
cdr3_nt: TGTGCCAGCAGTGAACGGGGTTCTGGGACAGATACGCAGTATTTT
cdr3_aa: CASSERGSGTDTQYF

j_call: TRBJ1-1
clone_size: .
d_call: .
v_call: TRBV27
cdr3_nt: TGTGCCAGCAGTTGGGCCCGGAACACTGAAGCTTTCTTT
cdr3_aa: CASSWARNTEAFF

j_call: TRBJ2-3
clone_size: .
d_call: TRBD2
v_call: TRBV19
cdr3_nt: TGTGCCAGTAGCGGGAGGGCGAGCACAGATACGCAGTATTTT
cdr3_aa: CASSGRASTDTQYF

j_call: TRBJ2-3
clone_size: .
d_call: TRBD1
v_call: TRBV5-4
cdr3_nt: TGTGCCAGCAGCCTGGGGGACAGGCGCACAGATACGCAGTATTTT
cdr3_aa: CASSLGDRRTDTQYF

j_call: TRBJ2-1
clone_size: few
d_call: .
v_call: TRBV4-1
cdr3_nt: TGCGCTAGTGGGGCTAGCTCCTACAATGAGCAGTTCTTC
cdr3_aa: CASGASSYNEQFF

j_call: TRBJ2-3
clone_size: few
d_call: .
v_call: TRBV9
cdr3_nt: TGTGCCAGCAGCGGAGGACAAACTAGCACAGATACGCAGTATTTT
cdr3_aa: CASSGGQTSTDTQYF

j_call: TRBJ1-2
clone_size: .
d_call: TRBD1
v_call: TRBV30
cdr3_nt: TGTGCCTGGAGTATAGGGACAGCGTCGGGCTACACCTTC
cdr3_aa: CAWSIGTASGYTF

j_call: TRBJ2-1
clone_size: .
d_call: TRBD2
v_call: TRBV7-2
cdr3_nt: TGTGCCAGCAGCGCCCGACTAGCGGGAGGGCCCAATGAGCAGTTCTTC
cdr3_aa: CASSARLAGGPNEQFF

j_call: TRBJ1-2
clone_size: few
d_call: .
v_call: TRBV11-2
cdr3_nt: TGTGCCAGCAGCCCTGGAGGGTGGGATTACTATGGCTACACCTTC
cdr3_aa: CASSPGGWDYYGYTF

j_call: TRBJ1-2
clone_size: .
d_call: .
v_call: TRBV3-1/TRBV3-2
cdr3_nt: TGTGCCAGCAGCGGCCGTAACTATGGCTACACCTTC
cdr3_aa: CASSGRNYGYTF

j_call: TRBJ1-3
clone_size: .
d_call: TRBD1
v_call: TRBV19
cdr3_nt: TGTGCCAGTAGTATTCAGGGGGCGCGTGGAAACACCATATATTTT
cdr3_aa: CASSIQGARGNTIYF

j_call: TRBJ1-1
clone_size: .
d_call: .
v_call: TRBV7-2
cdr3_nt: TGTGCCAGCAGCTTACCCCAGTTTCCCAGGGCAGGGCTGAACACTGAAGCTTTCTTT
cdr3_aa: CASSLPQFPRAGLNTEAFF

j_call: TRBJ1-2
clone_size: .
d_call: TRBD1
v_call: TRBV4-3
cdr3_nt: TGCGCCAGCAGCCAAGGAAGGACAGGGGGAAATGGCTACACCTTC
cdr3_aa: CASSQGRTGGNGYTF

j_call: TRBJ1-1
clone_size: .
d_call: .
v_call: TRBV12-5
cdr3_nt: TGTGCTAGTGGTTTCGGATCCGAGGGGGTGATCACTGAAGCTTTCTTT
cdr3_aa: CASGFGSEGVITEAFF

j_call: TRBJ2-4
clone_size: .
d_call: TRBD2
v_call: TRBV27
cdr3_nt: TGTGCCAGCAGTGCCGTCCTAGCGGGCATTCAGTACTTC
cdr3_aa: CASSAVLAGIQYF

j_call: TRBJ1-2
clone_size: .
d_call: TRBD1
v_call: TRBV6-2/TRBV6-3
cdr3_nt: TGTGCCAGCAGTTACGGGGTCGGGACAGGGATCGATGGCTACACCTTC
cdr3_aa: CASSYGVGTGIDGYTF

j_call: TRBJ1-2
clone_size: .
d_call: TRBD1
v_call: TRBV19
cdr3_nt: TGTGCCAGTAGTCACACCGGGACAGGGTTTGCTTTAAGCTCCCCAAGCGGTGGCTACACCTTC
cdr3_aa: CASSHTGTGFALSSPSGGYTF

j_call: TRBJ2-1
clone_size: .
d_call: .
v_call: TRBV24-1
cdr3_nt: TGTGCCACCAGTGATTGGGACTCCGACAATGAGCAGTTCTTC
cdr3_aa: CATSDWDSDNEQFF

j_call: TRBJ2-1
clone_size: .
d_call: .
v_call: TRBV5-4
cdr3_nt: TGTGCCAGCAGCCCTGACGTACTAGCCCTCCTTGGTGATGAGCAGTTCTTC
cdr3_aa: CASSPDVLALLGDEQFF

j_call: TRBJ2-1
clone_size: .
d_call: TRBD2
v_call: TRBV28
cdr3_nt: TGTGCCAGCAGTTTGCCCTTAGGGACTACCGACAATGAGCAGTTCTTC
cdr3_aa: CASSLPLGTTDNEQFF

j_call: TRBJ2-7
clone_size: .
d_call: .
v_call: TRBV27
cdr3_nt: TGTGCCAGCAGTTCCTCATGGGGCCAGGGGTACGAGCAGTACTTC
cdr3_aa: CASSSSWGQGYEQYF

j_call: TRBJ2-6
clone_size: .
d_call: TRBD2
v_call: TRBV14
cdr3_nt: TGTGCCAGCAGCCAATATGGGGCTAGCGGGAGGTCTGGGGCCAACGTCCTGACTTTC
cdr3_aa: CASSQYGASGRSGANVLTF

j_call: TRBJ1-6
clone_size: .
d_call: .
v_call: TRBV7-9
cdr3_nt: TGTGCCAGCTCTCGGACAGCAAATTCACCCCTCCACTTT
cdr3_aa: CASSRTANSPLHF

j_call: TRBJ2-1
clone_size: .
d_call: .
v_call: TRBV4-3
cdr3_nt: TGCGCCAGCAGCCAAGATAGTAGGGGCGCCAATGAGCAGTTCTTC
cdr3_aa: CASSQDSRGANEQFF

j_call: TRBJ2-1
clone_size: .
d_call: .
v_call: TRBV10-2
cdr3_nt: TGCGCCAGCACTGAGGTCACTAGTCGCGAGCAGTTCTTC
cdr3_aa: CASTEVTSREQFF

j_call: TRBJ2-2
clone_size: .
d_call: TRBD2
v_call: TRBV6-2/TRBV6-3
cdr3_nt: TGTGCCAGCAGTTACTTACTAGCGGTTACCGGGGAGCTGTTTTTT
cdr3_aa: CASSYLLAVTGELFF

j_call: TRBJ2-7
clone_size: .
d_call: TRBD2
v_call: TRBV3-1/TRBV3-2
cdr3_nt: TGTGCCAGCAGGAAGAGTGCGGGGGAGTACGAGCAGTACTTC
cdr3_aa: CASRKSAGEYEQYF

j_call: TRBJ2-7
clone_size: .
d_call: .
v_call: TRBV5-5
cdr3_nt: TGTGCCAGCAGCCTCCTGTCCTACGAGCAGTACTTC
cdr3_aa: CASSLLSYEQYF

j_call: TRBJ1-2
clone_size: .
d_call: TRBD1
v_call: TRBV4-3
cdr3_nt: TGCGCCAGCAGCCAAGATTGGACAGGGACTAACTATGGCTACACCTTC
cdr3_aa: CASSQDWTGTNYGYTF

j_call: TRBJ2-5
clone_size: .
d_call: .
v_call: TRBV7-2
cdr3_nt: TGTGCCAGCAGCCCGAAGAACAAACAAGAGACCCAGTACTTC
cdr3_aa: CASSPKNKQETQYF

j_call: TRBJ1-1
clone_size: .
d_call: .
v_call: TRBV12-3/TRBV12-4
cdr3_nt: TGTGCCAGCAGCCAGACATGGTCTTGGACTTTCTTT
cdr3_aa: CASSQTWSWTFF

j_call: TRBJ1-6
clone_size: .
d_call: TRBD1
v_call: TRBV10-3
cdr3_nt: TGTGCCATCAGGGGGGGACAGGCGATAGGATCACCCCTCCACTTT
cdr3_aa: CAIRGGQAIGSPLHF

j_call: TRBJ2-5
clone_size: .
d_call: .
v_call: TRBV27
cdr3_nt: TGTGCCAGCAGTTTAACTAGCTGGCGGGAGACCCAGTACTTC
cdr3_aa: CASSLTSWRETQYF

j_call: TRBJ2-3
clone_size: .
d_call: TRBD2
v_call: TRBV6-5
cdr3_nt: TGTGCCAGCAGTCCGGGAGCGGGAGGGCCAGATACGCAGTATTTT
cdr3_aa: CASSPGAGGPDTQYF

j_call: TRBJ2-1
clone_size: .
d_call: .
v_call: TRBV3-1/TRBV3-2
cdr3_nt: TGTGCCAGCAGCCAGTACCCTCCTCCGGAGGGTTCCTACAATGAGCAGTTCTTC
cdr3_aa: CASSQYPPPEGSYNEQFF

j_call: TRBJ2-7
clone_size: .
d_call: TRBD2
v_call: TRBV5-1
cdr3_nt: TGCGCCAGCAGCTTTGGGACTAGCGGGAGTTACGAGCAGTACTTC
cdr3_aa: CASSFGTSGSYEQYF

j_call: TRBJ2-7
clone_size: .
d_call: TRBD2
v_call: TRBV5-4
cdr3_nt: TGTGCCAGCAGCTTGGGTGCGGGAGGAACCTACGAGCAGTACTTC
cdr3_aa: CASSLGAGGTYEQYF

j_call: TRBJ1-4
clone_size: .
d_call: .
v_call: TRBV28
cdr3_nt: TGTGCCAGCAGTTTGGCAGGGGTTAATGAAAAACTGTTTTTT
cdr3_aa: CASSLAGVNEKLFF

j_call: TRBJ2-7
clone_size: .
d_call: TRBD2
v_call: TRBV6-6
cdr3_nt: TGTGCCAGCAGCTCCGGCGGGAGGGCCTTTAGCGAGCAGTACTTC
cdr3_aa: CASSSGGRAFSEQYF

j_call: TRBJ1-6
clone_size: .
d_call: .
v_call: TRBV7-2
cdr3_nt: TGTGCCAGCAGCCTACAGGGTGCGTCACCCCTCCACTTT
cdr3_aa: CASSLQGASPLHF

j_call: TRBJ2-7
clone_size: few
d_call: .
v_call: TRBV5-4
cdr3_nt: TGTGCCAGCAGCTTGGACAGGGTAGGGGAATCCTACGAGCAGTACTTC
cdr3_aa: CASSLDRVGESYEQYF

j_call: TRBJ1-1
clone_size: few
d_call: .
v_call: TRBV6-5
cdr3_nt: TGTGCCAGCAGTTATGGACGGAGGGAGAACACTGAAGCTTTCTTT
cdr3_aa: CASSYGRRENTEAFF

j_call: TRBJ1-5
clone_size: .
d_call: .
v_call: TRBV28
cdr3_nt: TGTGCCAGCAGTTTGGCAGGGGCCTACAATCAGCCCCAGCATTTT
cdr3_aa: CASSLAGAYNQPQHF

j_call: TRBJ2-7
clone_size: once
d_call: TRBD2
v_call: TRBV11-2
cdr3_nt: TGTGCCAGCAGCGCGACAATCCGACTAGCAGTCGAGCAGTACTTC
cdr3_aa: CASSATIRLAVEQYF

j_call: TRBJ2-7
clone_size: .
d_call: TRBD1
v_call: TRBV7-9
cdr3_nt: TGTGCCAGCAGCCCACGGGACAGACAGTCCTACGAGCAGTACTTC
cdr3_aa: CASSPRDRQSYEQYF

j_call: TRBJ1-2
clone_size: once
d_call: TRBD1
v_call: TRBV28
cdr3_nt: TGTGCCAGCAGTTTCCCGGGACAGGAGTTATTCTATGGCTACACCTTC
cdr3_aa: CASSFPGQELFYGYTF

j_call: TRBJ1-1
clone_size: .
d_call: .
v_call: TRBV6-5
cdr3_nt: TGTGCCAGCAGCAGCACGGGACAAACGAACACTGAAGCTTTCTTT
cdr3_aa: CASSSTGQTNTEAFF

j_call: TRBJ2-1
clone_size: .
d_call: TRBD2
v_call: TRBV14
cdr3_nt: TGTGCCAGCAGCCAAGATTCTGCGGGAGTAACCTACAATGAGCAGTTCTTC
cdr3_aa: CASSQDSAGVTYNEQFF

j_call: TRBJ2-7
clone_size: .
d_call: TRBD2
v_call: TRBV2
cdr3_nt: TGTGCCAGCAGTGAATGGGGGGGAAAGGACTACGAGCAGTACTTC
cdr3_aa: CASSEWGGKDYEQYF

j_call: TRBJ2-3
clone_size: once
d_call: .
v_call: TRBV4-2
cdr3_nt: TGTGCCAGCAGCCAAGTAGAAGATACGCAGTATTTT
cdr3_aa: CASSQVEDTQYF

j_call: TRBJ2-3
clone_size: medium-sized
d_call: TRBD1
v_call: TRBV5-1
cdr3_nt: TGCGCCAGCAGCGACGGGACAGTCACAGATACGCAGTATTTT
cdr3_aa: CASSDGTVTDTQYF

j_call: TRBJ2-7
clone_size: .
d_call: TRBD2
v_call: TRBV6-5
cdr3_nt: TGTGCCAGCAGTTACAGGACTAGCGGGATCTACGAGCAGTACTTC
cdr3_aa: CASSYRTSGIYEQYF